Listed below are T cell receptor beta chains from one sample, sequenced in a study of shared clonotypes between healthy human individuals. Sequencing used immunoSEQ multiplex PCR; TCRdb keeps in-frame clones, though not all of them. This table holds about 2,100,000 clones, 90% to 95% found once. Sequenced input: naive CD8+ T cells from PBMCs. The receptors were gathered from a young man in good health. Some clones in this sample may be carry-over from other donors' samples. Each CDR3 is given with its conserved first and last residue. A D gene is named only where the DNA matches it firmly.

d_call: -
v_call: TRBV11-2
j_call: TRBJ2-1
cdr3_length: 16
cdr3_nt: TGTGCCAGCAGCCTCACCGCGGCGGACTCCTACAATGAGCAGTTCTTC
cdr3_aa: CASSLTAADSYNEQFF

d_call: TRBD2
v_call: TRBV7-2
j_call: TRBJ2-7
cdr3_length: 19
cdr3_nt: TGTGCCAGCAGCCCCATAGGGGGTAGCGGGAGGGCTTATACCTACGAGCAGTACTTC
cdr3_aa: CASSPIGGSGRAYTYEQYF

d_call: TRBD2
v_call: TRBV7-8
j_call: TRBJ2-7
cdr3_length: 13
cdr3_nt: TGTGCCAGCAGCTCTAGCGGAAACTACGAGCAGTACTTC
cdr3_aa: CASSSSGNYEQYF

d_call: -
v_call: TRBV11-2
j_call: TRBJ2-7
cdr3_length: 12
cdr3_nt: TGTGCCAGCAGCTCCGGCCCTTACGAGCAGTACTTC
cdr3_aa: CASSSGPYEQYF

d_call: -
v_call: TRBV19
j_call: TRBJ1-2
cdr3_length: 16
cdr3_nt: TGTGCCAGTAGTAAGTCGGGACCTCCCACTAACTATGGCTACACCTTC
cdr3_aa: CASSKSGPPTNYGYTF

d_call: -
v_call: TRBV14
j_call: TRBJ2-7
cdr3_length: 12
cdr3_nt: TGTGCCAGCAGCCAGCTAGGCGTCGAGCAGTACTTC
cdr3_aa: CASSQLGVEQYF

d_call: TRBD1
v_call: TRBV4-1
j_call: TRBJ2-7
cdr3_length: 15
cdr3_nt: TGCGCCAGCAGCCAAAACAGGGGCCTCACCTACGAGCAGTACTTC
cdr3_aa: CASSQNRGLTYEQYF

d_call: TRBD2
v_call: TRBV7-3
j_call: TRBJ2-2
cdr3_length: 16
cdr3_nt: TGTGCCAGCAGCTTACAGGGACTAGCGGGAGCCGGGGAGCTGTTTTTT
cdr3_aa: CASSLQGLAGAGELFF

d_call: -
v_call: TRBV18
j_call: TRBJ2-5
cdr3_length: 17
cdr3_nt: TGTGCCAGCTCACCGACCCACCTTCGGGGGACACAAGAGACCCAGTACTTC
cdr3_aa: CASSPTHLRGTQETQYF

d_call: -
v_call: TRBV28
j_call: TRBJ1-2
cdr3_length: 15
cdr3_nt: TGTGCCAGCAGCGATCCAGGGGCGTCTGGGGATGGCTACACCTTC
cdr3_aa: CASSDPGASGDGYTF

d_call: -
v_call: TRBV7-9
j_call: TRBJ2-7
cdr3_length: 14
cdr3_nt: TGTGCCAGCAGCTTTGTGGAGGAAACCTACGAGCAGTACTTC
cdr3_aa: CASSFVEETYEQYF

d_call: -
v_call: TRBV5-4
j_call: TRBJ1-6
cdr3_length: 14
cdr3_nt: TGTGCCAGCAGCTTTTTAGGGGTAAATTCACCCCTCCACTTT
cdr3_aa: CASSFLGVNSPLHF

d_call: -
v_call: TRBV15
j_call: TRBJ1-1
cdr3_length: 14
cdr3_nt: TGTGCCACCAGCAGGGAAGGGGGTTACACTGAAGCTTTCTTT
cdr3_aa: CATSREGGYTEAFF

d_call: -
v_call: TRBV28
j_call: TRBJ2-1
cdr3_length: 13
cdr3_nt: TGTGCCAACTCCCCGGGCCGAGGTGATGAGCAGTTCTTC
cdr3_aa: CANSPGRGDEQFF

d_call: TRBD1
v_call: TRBV11-2
j_call: TRBJ2-7
cdr3_length: 13
cdr3_nt: TGTGCCAGCTCAAGGACAGGCTTCTACGAGCAGTACTTC
cdr3_aa: CASSRTGFYEQYF

d_call: -
v_call: TRBV28
j_call: TRBJ1-1
cdr3_length: 13
cdr3_nt: TGTGCCAGCAGGTCGGGCCTAAACACTGAAGCTTTCTTT
cdr3_aa: CASRSGLNTEAFF

d_call: -
v_call: TRBV27
j_call: TRBJ2-7
cdr3_length: 14
cdr3_nt: TGTGCCAGCAGTTTTCAGGGCCTCTGGGGCGAGCAGTACTTC
cdr3_aa: CASSFQGLWGEQYF

d_call: TRBD2
v_call: TRBV13
j_call: TRBJ2-7
cdr3_length: 14
cdr3_nt: TGTGCCAGCAGACCCGGGAGGGCGGGCTACGAGCAGTACTTC
cdr3_aa: CASRPGRAGYEQYF

d_call: -
v_call: TRBV5-6
j_call: TRBJ2-1
cdr3_length: 12
cdr3_nt: TGTGCCAGCAGCTTGGACATCAATGAGCAGTTCTTC
cdr3_aa: CASSLDINEQFF

d_call: -
v_call: TRBV5-3
j_call: TRBJ1-2
cdr3_length: 15
cdr3_nt: TGTGCCAGCAGCTTGGGCCCGTTAGCTAACTATGGCTACACCTTC
cdr3_aa: CASSLGPLANYGYTF

d_call: -
v_call: TRBV10-3
j_call: TRBJ1-1
cdr3_length: 13
cdr3_nt: TGTGCCATCAGGAAACAGGGGAACACTGAAGCTTTCTTT
cdr3_aa: CAIRKQGNTEAFF

d_call: -
v_call: TRBV6-4
j_call: TRBJ2-7
cdr3_length: 15
cdr3_nt: TGTGCCAGCAGTCCTAACTCTGGGAGGCACTACGAGCAGTACTTC
cdr3_aa: CASSPNSGRHYEQYF

d_call: TRBD2
v_call: TRBV28
j_call: TRBJ2-7
cdr3_length: 14
cdr3_nt: TGTGCCAGCAGTTCTAAGACTAGCGCCTACGAGCAGTACTTC
cdr3_aa: CASSSKTSAYEQYF